This T cell receptor beta chain was sequenced in a study of OX40 agonist ivuxolimab in advanced cancers. Study in general: Those treated in dose escalation had hepatocellular carcinoma, melanoma, renal cell cancer or head and neck cancer. Treatment received earlier with anti-PD-1, anti-PD-L1 or anti-CTLA-4 agents was allowed, and approximately 44% had some. The study's findings and limits: Antigens targeted by the expanded peripheral T cells were not determined.

TCRdb's copy holds only in-frame clones and misses some; the assay was immunoSEQ multiplex PCR. The repertoire includes roughly 28,000 clones, approximately 78% of them detected once, and 21% sits in the top ten. This clone was seen a handful of times. No antigen is known for it. V lost 6 bases to trimming and J lost 2 bases, with 14 bases between them. The CDR3 sequence is 15 residues long. Germline assignment: CDR1 MNHEY and CDR2 SVGAGI. The V and J genes are TRBV6-5 and TRBJ2-1; a possible D gene is TRBD2 (6 bases). Here the sequenced sample was CD4+ or CD8+ T cells sorted from blood, taken in a trial of the OX40 agonist ivuxolimab. The source is an adult with an advanced solid tumor such as melanoma, head and neck, liver or kidney cancer. DNA of the CDR3: TGTGCCAGCAGCTTGGCCGGGGAGGCCTACAATGAGCAGTTCTTC. This gives the protein CASSLAGEAYNEQFF.